These 11 T cell receptor beta chains were all obtained from the same sample, sequenced in a study of T cells in Graves' hyperthyroidism and ophthalmopathy. RNA transcripts served as the template for amplifying TCR beta CDR3 regions. First-round RT-PCR of the TCR CDR3 relied on the HTBI primer set. TCRdb recomputed calls from the multiplex PCR reads with MiXCR, one row per CDR3 protein. The profile shows hundreds of thousands of distinct CDR3 sequences, nearly 20% of them singletons. The sample was blood. Source of these receptors: a man aged 40-55 years with Graves' ophthalmopathy.

This clonotype was picked up a small number of times. This chain joins TRBV6-2 or TRBV6-3 and TRBJ1-1; no reliable D call. The V gene's germline CDR1 is MNHEY and CDR2 SVGEGT. V was trimmed by 2 bases and J by 0 bases, leaving 22 bases between them. The CDR3 runs to 19 residues. CDR3 residues: CASSYPYVYDHEMNTEAFF. Written as DNA, the CDR3 is TGTGCCAGCAGTTACCCTTATGTCTATGATCACGAGATGAACACTGAAGCTTTCTTT.

A remark on this clonotype: This clone may be a read error of a much larger clone one base away. No conserved phenylalanine or tryptophan ends this CDR3, so it is likely a read error. The rearrangement joins TRBV27 to TRBJ2-1; D possibly corresponds to TRBD2 (5 bases). This CDR3 region has 14 residues. CDR1 is MNHEY, CDR2 SMNVEV, per germline (reference sequence). V was shortened by 6 bases and J by 0 bases, with 9 bases between the two germline ends. In DNA, the CDR3 is TGTGCCAGCAGATCGGGGTACTCCTACAATGAGCAGTTCCTC. It translates to CASRSGYSYNEQFL.

This sequence joins TRBV10-3 and TRBJ2-3; D unresolved. Germline CDR1 ENHRY, CDR2 SYGVKD. The CDR3 is 14 residues long. V was shortened by 5 bases and J by 2 bases, with 11 bases between the two germline ends. The CDR3 coding sequence is TGTGCCATCAGTCAAAGAGACGACACAGATACGCAGTATTTT. Its protein product is CAISQRDDTDTQYF.

This clonotype appeared a few times. V gene TRBV5-1 combines with J gene TRBJ2-2; TRBD1 might be the D (5 bases). Per the germline V gene, CDR1 is SGHRS and CDR2 is YFSETQ. The CDR3 is 17 amino acids. V was cut by 4 bases and J by 0 bases, with 16 bases left in between. CDR3 loop: CASSPLPLGANTGELFF. In DNA form, the CDR3 reads TGCGCCAGCAGCCCCCTCCCATTAGGGGCGAACACCGGGGAGCTGTTTTTT.

V gene TRBV4-2 combines with J gene TRBJ2-1; D ambiguous. This CDR3 region has 14 residues. Germline CDR1 is LGHNA and CDR2 is YNFKEQ. Deletions cut 4 bases from V and 4 bases from J, with 11 bases between. CDR3 amino acids: CASSPQASYNEQFF. CDR3 coding DNA: TGTGCCAGCAGCCCCCAGGCATCGTACAATGAGCAGTTCTTC.

The table lists this clonotype with a few counts. The rearrangement links TRBV15 to TRBJ1-5, with 8 nucleotides matching TRBD1. Germline V gene data show CDR1 as LNHNV and CDR2 as YYDKDF (reference sequence). The CDR3 covers 16 residues. The V segment lost 8 bases and the J segment 4 bases; nucleotides outside the gene matches: 13. The CDR3 DNA reads as TGTGCCACCCTCGAATGGCCCAGGGGGCGGAATCAGCCCCAGCATTTT. As protein: CATLEWPRGRNQPQHF.

J is TRBJ1-5 and V is TRBV7-6; the D gene is possibly TRBD1 (5 bases). Germline V gene data show CDR1 as SGHVS and CDR2 as FNYEAQ. Trimming left V 5 bases short and J 7 bases short, with 18 bases between. This CDR3 comprises 15 residues. This chain's CDR3 is CASSAGTARGQPQHF. The CDR3 DNA sequence: TGTGCCAGCAGCGCAGGGACCGCACGGGGACAGCCCCAGCATTTT.

In its sample, this clonotype was seen many times. The CDR3 region is CASSRTGEDYGYTF. CDR3 in DNA: TGTGCCAGCAGTCGGACAGGGGAAGACTATGGCTACACCTTC. The chain is built from TRBV28 and TRBJ1-2; 9 positions match TRBD1. The CDR3 is 14 residues long. Germline assignment: CDR1 MDHEN and CDR2 SYDVKM. Trimming removed 5 bases from V and 3 bases from J; junction bases left unmatched: 4.

This clonotype has at least ten counts. V and J are TRBV7-9 and TRBJ1-1, with D perhaps matching TRBD1 (5 bases). The CDR3 is made up of 14 amino acids. Trimming took 6 bases from V and 2 from J, leaving 13 bases between them. The germline gives CDR1 SEHNR, CDR2 FQNEAQ (reference sequence). The chain's CDR3 is CASSLGQPNTEAFF. CDR3 nucleotide sequence: TGTGCCAGCAGTTTGGGGCAGCCAAACACTGAAGCTTTCTTT.

The chain links TRBV7-8 to TRBJ1-6, with D uncertain. In germline, CDR1 is SGHVS, CDR2 FQNEAQ. V was trimmed by 8 bases and J by 7 bases, leaving 12 bases between them. CDR3 size: 13 residues. The CDR3 bases are TGTGCCAGCGCTTCCGTTCCGAATTCACCCCTCCACTTT. Its translation is CASASVPNSPLHF.

This clonotype was counted only a few times. This sequence joins TRBV19 and TRBJ2-1, with 11 nucleotides matching TRBD1. The J segment lost 9 bases and the V segment lost 5 bases, leaving 12 bases of the junction unmatched. The CDR3 sequence is 16 residues long. Germline CDR1 LNHDA, CDR2 SQIVND (reference sequence). In DNA, the CDR3 is TGTGCCAGTAGTTCCCATCCAGGGACAGGGGGTGGTGAGCAGTTCTTC. Its translation is CASSSHPGTGGGEQFF. Based on the CDR3 plus reference TRBV19 and TRBJ2-1, the full variable domain is DGGITQSPKYLFRKEGQNVTLSCEQNLNHDAMYWYRQDPGQGLRLIYYSQIVNDFQKGDIAEGYSVSREKKESFPLTVTSAQKNPTAFYLCASSSHPGTGGGEQFFGPGTRLTVL.